This T cell receptor beta chain is drawn from a study of blood T cell repertoires in COVID-19. The assay was immunoSEQ multiplex PCR, and TCRdb's table has in-frame clones only and misses some. The sample contains roughly 210,000 clones, 88% of which appear only once. CDR3 length: 14 amino acids. V lost 6 bases to trimming and J lost 10 bases; unmatched junction nucleotides: 11. CDR1 is LGHDT and CDR2 is YNNKEL in the germline V gene (reference sequence). The gene calls are TRBV3-1 (or the pseudogene TRBV3-2) and TRBJ2-4, with 8 bases matching TRBD1. The sequence derives from a man in his sixties or seventies with acute or convalescent COVID-19. The sample was peripheral blood. DNA for the CDR3: TGTGCCAGCAGACAAACGGACAGGGACTCAATTCAGTACTTC. This gives the protein CASRQTDRDSIQYF.